Listed below are T cell receptor beta chains from one sample, sequenced in a study of OX40 agonist ivuxolimab in advanced cancers. Clones were sequenced by immunoSEQ multiplex PCR, and TCRdb holds only the in-frame ones, with some missing. Among about 42,000 clones listed, approximately 84% were seen once. The specimen was CD4+ or CD8+ T cells sorted from blood, collected in a trial of the OX40 agonist ivuxolimab. The receptors stem from an adult with an advanced solid tumor such as melanoma, head and neck, liver or kidney cancer. Both conserved end residues are part of each CDR3. A D gene is named only where the DNA matches it firmly. Size values are once, few and many counts, or a class for expanded clones, and some rows have none.

TGTGCCAGCAGCCTCGGGGGACAGCCCCAGCATTTT	CASSLGGQPQHF	.	.	TRBV7-9	TRBJ1-5
TGTGCCAGCAGCCCTACAGCCTACCTGGGGCCCCTCCACTTT	CASSPTAYLGPLHF	few	.	TRBV5-4	TRBJ1-6
TGTGCCGGAACTAGCGGGGGGGCCCAAGAGACCCAGTACTTC	CAGTSGGAQETQYF	.	TRBD2	TRBV2	TRBJ2-5
TGTGCCAGCAGTTGGGACAGGTACTATGGCTACACCTTC	CASSWDRYYGYTF	.	TRBD1	TRBV28	TRBJ1-2
TGTGCCAGCAGCCGGGGGGGTGGCTACACCTTC	CASSRGGGYTF	.	.	TRBV13	TRBJ1-2
TGCGCCAGCAGCCACCTCATGAACACTGAAGCTTTCTTT	CASSHLMNTEAFF	.	.	TRBV4-1	TRBJ1-1
TGTGCCAGCAGCTCCACAGGGACCTATGGCTACACCTTC	CASSSTGTYGYTF	.	.	TRBV7-2	TRBJ1-2
TGTGCCAGCAGTTTTTTGAACACTGAAGCTTTCTTT	CASSFLNTEAFF	.	.	TRBV28	TRBJ1-1
TGTGCCAGCAGTTACTCGATCGTGCCCTGGGAGCTGTTTTTT	CASSYSIVPWELFF	.	.	TRBV6-5	TRBJ2-2
TGTGCCAGCAGTCTCGGACAGTCGATGGCTGAAGCTTTCTTT	CASSLGQSMAEAFF	.	.	TRBV27	TRBJ1-1
TGTGCCACCAGCAGTTTGGACAGGGTAGGCGATGAGCAGTTCTTC	CATSSLDRVGDEQFF	.	TRBD1	TRBV15	TRBJ2-1
TGTGCCAGCAGCGTAGCTTTGGAAAACTACGAGCAGTACTTC	CASSVALENYEQYF	.	.	TRBV9	TRBJ2-7
TGTGCCAGCAGCGTAGGGCTAGCGGGTCAAAACGAGCAGTACTTC	CASSVGLAGQNEQYF	.	TRBD2	TRBV9	TRBJ2-7
TGTGCCAGCAGTGATTTCGGGGCCTCCTACGAGCAGTACTTC	CASSDFGASYEQYF	.	.	TRBV6-1	TRBJ2-7
TGTGCCAGCAGCTTAAGCCTAGCGAGTTACAATGAGCAGTTCTTC	CASSLSLASYNEQFF	.	.	TRBV11-3	TRBJ2-1
TGTGCCAGCAGTTTATCCTGGGCGGGAGCCTACGAGCAGTACTTC	CASSLSWAGAYEQYF	.	TRBD2	TRBV27	TRBJ2-7
TGCGCCAGCAGTGAACCGCCCGGAGATACGCAGTATTTT	CASSEPPGDTQYF	.	.	TRBV5-1	TRBJ2-3
TGCGCCAGCAGCTTGGAATACCTTCCGACAGGACGTGCAACTAATGAAAAACTGTTTTTT	CASSLEYLPTGRATNEKLFF	.	.	TRBV5-1	TRBJ1-4
TGTGCCAGCAGCGTAGTGGAGAGGGCCTCTAACTATGGCTACACCTTC	CASSVVERASNYGYTF	.	.	TRBV9	TRBJ1-2
TGTGCCAGTTATAACGGGGATGAGCAGTTCTTC	CASYNGDEQFF	.	.	TRBV19	TRBJ2-1
TGTGCCAGCAGTACCTACAGGGGTGAGGCCACCTACAATGAGCAGTTCTTC	CASSTYRGEATYNEQFF	few	TRBD1	TRBV28	TRBJ2-1
TGTGCCAGCAATGAAAGGGGGACAGGTGACTATGGCTACACCTTC	CASNERGTGDYGYTF	.	TRBD1	TRBV28	TRBJ1-2
TGTGCCAGCCAAGACATTCCGCTCAGCTACACCTTC	CASQDIPLSYTF	.	.	TRBV11-2	TRBJ1-2
TGTGCCAGCAGTTTTTCCGTGCCGGGACAGGGTGGAGGGGCCAACGTCCTGACTTTC	CASSFSVPGQGGGANVLTF	.	TRBD1	TRBV28	TRBJ2-6
TGTGCCAGCAGTTTAGGAGGGGGCGTCCGGCCCCAGCATTTT	CASSLGGGVRPQHF	.	TRBD1	TRBV27	TRBJ1-5
TGTGCCAGCAGTCCAGACAGGGCCAACGTCCTGACTTTC	CASSPDRANVLTF	.	.	TRBV27	TRBJ2-6
TGTGCCAGCAGCCAAAGCCTGGGATACCAAGAGACCCAGTACTTC	CASSQSLGYQETQYF	.	.	TRBV4-2	TRBJ2-5
TGCAGCGTAACGACTAGCGGGGTTGGTGGAGAGCAGTTCTTC	CSVTTSGVGGEQFF	.	TRBD2	TRBV29-1	TRBJ2-1
TGTGCCAGCAGGGCGACAGGGTACTCTGGAAACACCATATATTTT	CASRATGYSGNTIYF	once	TRBD1	TRBV2	TRBJ1-3
TGTGCCAGCACCTACCGCATGGTGCGGAATTCCTACAATGAGCAGTTCTTC	CASTYRMVRNSYNEQFF	.	.	TRBV5-6	TRBJ2-1
TGCGCCAGCAGCCAATTTTCCGGGAGCTCCTACAATGAGCAGTTCTTC	CASSQFSGSSYNEQFF	once	.	TRBV4-1	TRBJ2-1
TGTGCCAGCAGCGTACTGGGACTTTACACCGGGGAGCTGTTTTTT	CASSVLGLYTGELFF	.	.	TRBV9	TRBJ2-2
TGTGCCAGCAGCCTCGACAGGGATTTATCAGAGACCCAGTACTTC	CASSLDRDLSETQYF	once	TRBD1	TRBV5-4	TRBJ2-5